A single sample is the source of the 4 T cell receptor beta chains below, sequenced in a study of shared clonotypes between healthy human individuals (dated by TCRdb to 2020 to 2021). The library was made by the immunoSEQ multiplex PCR assay. The table was pulled from immuneACCESS by TCRdb, which kept in-frame rearrangements only. Such tables lose some clones; where checked, under half of the loss comes from unresolved V genes, and the rest has no known cause. Counted in this sample were about 2.4 million clones; over 85% of them appeared once. 0.36% of the sample rests with the top ten. Sample: naive CD4+ T cells from PBMCs. The cell subset or site tag for this specimen amounts to: CD45RA+ positively selected. The receptors were gathered from a man aged 18 to 29 in good health. Some clones in this sample may be carry-over from other donors' samples.

The gene calls are TRBV5-6 and TRBJ2-1; TRBD2 matches at 8 bases. The CDR3 spans 14 residues. CDR1 SGHDT and CDR2 YYEEEE come from the germline V gene. With 4 bases clipped from V and 5 bases from J, the junction kept 5 bases outside the gene matches. CDR3 residues: CASSPGGRDNEQFF. CDR3 nucleotide sequence: TGTGCCAGCAGCCCGGGGGGGAGAGACAATGAGCAGTTCTTC.

The CDR3 here is CASSGTIGIEKLFF. In DNA, the CDR3 is TGTGCCAGCAGTGGGACAATTGGGATTGAAAAACTGTTTTTT. The chain combines TRBV6-1 with TRBJ1-4, with D perhaps matching TRBD1 (5 bases). CDR3 length: 14 residues. V dropped 4 bases and J dropped 7 bases, with 13 bases sitting between them. Germline V gene sequence: CDR1 MNHNS, CDR2 SASEGT.

The V and J genes are TRBV28 and TRBJ1-5; D is undetermined. The CDR3 contains 14 residues. Germline values: CDR1 MDHEN, CDR2 SYDVKM. Trimming removed 4 bases at V and 9 bases at J, with 16 bases between. The CDR3 protein is CASSSLTGIGPQHF. Written as DNA, the CDR3 is TGTGCCAGCAGTTCCTTGACGGGGATTGGGCCCCAGCATTTT. Looking up the rest from reference TRBV28 and TRBJ1-5 gives the full variable domain: DVKVTQSSRYLVKRTGEKVFLECVQDMDHENMFWYRQDPGLGLRLIYFSYDVKMKEKGDIPEGYSVSREKKERFSLILESASTNQTSMYLCASSSLTGIGPQHFGDGTRLSIL.

The genes are TRBV19 and TRBJ2-2; D tentatively fits TRBD1 or TRBD2 (6 bases each). V dropped 8 bases and J dropped 2 bases, with 21 bases sitting between them. Germline V gene data show CDR1 as LNHDA and CDR2 as SQIVND (reference sequence). The CDR3 contains 17 residues. As DNA, the CDR3 is TGTGCCAGTCGAACCCGGGAGTGGGGGACAAACACCGGGGAGCTGTTTTTT. Encoded protein: CASRTREWGTNTGELFF.